The TCR beta chain described here comes from a study of shared clonotypes between healthy human individuals. Whole-study findings and limits: The authors sampled blood alone, and tissue repertoires likely differ.

CD8 cells regarded as naive lacked CD45RO, were positively chosen for CCR7, and omitted terminally differentiated effector memory CD45RA+ cells. Profiled with immunoSEQ multiplex PCR; TCRdb holds only in-frame clones, not every one. In the table there are around 2,000,000 clones, about 95% of which are singletons. The germline CDR1 and CDR2 sequences are PRHDT and FYEKMQ (reference sequence). This CDR3 comprises 15 residues. The V gene end was trimmed by 5 bases and the J gene end by 4 bases; junction bases not matched to a gene: 4. Points on this clone: Its antigen remains unknown.

The specimen sequenced was naive CD8+ T cells sorted from blood. The TCR comes from a young man in good health. V usage is TRBV13 and J usage is TRBJ2-1, with TRBD2 matching 11 bases. The CDR3 DNA reads TGTGCCAGCAGCCGATTAGCGGGAGGGTACAATGAGCAGTTCTTC. Amino acid sequence: CASSRLAGGYNEQFF.